The next 2 T cell receptor beta chains were all read from a single sample in a study of CD8+ T cells in alopecia areata. The treatment here: oral pan-JAK inhibitor, 5-10 mg twice daily. Reverse transcribed after extraction, RNA yielded cDNA as the sequencing template. Libraries were prepared by immunoSEQ multiplex PCR; TCRdb keeps only in-frame clonotypes and omits some of them. Seen here are about 190,000 clones, 50% to 60% observed once, and the top ten hold approximately 0.7%. Material: CD4+ T cells sorted from blood, obtained at week 4, from a patient treated with tofacitinib. The receptors here all came from a human donor with alopecia areata.

The chain carries TRBV2 and TRBJ1-1; D not resolved. The CDR3 length is 13 residues. Trimming cost V 1 base and J 1 base, with 4 bases left between them. Germline-derived CDR1 and CDR2 are SNHLY and FYNNEI. The CDR3 region is CASSEVRNTEAFF. CDR3 sequence (DNA): TGTGCCAGCAGTGAAGTGAGGAACACTGAAGCTTTCTTT.

This chain uses TRBV7-2 with TRBJ2-7, with D unclear. Germline V CDR1 and CDR2: SGHTA, FQGNSA. This CDR3 spans 13 amino acids. Between the trimmed V and J ends, which lost 5 bases and 6 bases, there was a span of 14 bases. The CDR3 region is CASSLTAFREQYF. The CDR3 coding sequence is TGTGCCAGCAGCCTTACGGCCTTTCGCGAGCAGTACTTC.